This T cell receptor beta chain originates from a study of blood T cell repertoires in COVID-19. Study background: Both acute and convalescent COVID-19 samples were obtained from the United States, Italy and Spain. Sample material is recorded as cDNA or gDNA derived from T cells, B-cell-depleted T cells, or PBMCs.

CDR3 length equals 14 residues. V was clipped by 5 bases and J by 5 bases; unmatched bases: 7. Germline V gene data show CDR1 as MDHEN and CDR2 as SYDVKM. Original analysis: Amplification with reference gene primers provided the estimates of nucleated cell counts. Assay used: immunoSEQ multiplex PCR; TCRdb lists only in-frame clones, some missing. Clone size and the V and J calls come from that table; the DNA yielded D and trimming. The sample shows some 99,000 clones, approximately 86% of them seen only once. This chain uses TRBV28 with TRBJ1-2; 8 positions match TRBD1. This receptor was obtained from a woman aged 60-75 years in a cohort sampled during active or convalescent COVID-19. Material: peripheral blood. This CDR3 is CASSIRDRSYGYTF. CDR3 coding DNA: TGTGCCAGCAGTATCCGGGACAGGTCTTATGGCTACACCTTC.